Detailed here is one T cell receptor beta chain. This specimen belongs to a study of blood T cell repertoires in COVID-19. Whole-study context: Samples taken during acute and convalescent COVID-19 were collected in the United States, Italy and Spain. T cells, B-cell-depleted T cells, or PBMCs supplied cDNA or gDNA.

Methods used by the authors: Cell counts per sample came from amplifying reference gene primers. TCRdb keeps only in-frame clones here, not all; method: immunoSEQ multiplex PCR. V and J calls and clone size are those listed in that table; D and trimming were worked out from the DNA. Of about 30,000 clones in the sample, almost 85% were seen once. V dropped 2 bases and J dropped 0 bases, with 9 bases sitting between them. CDR3 size: 14 residues. The germline gives CDR1 SGHDT, CDR2 YYEEEE. The chain links TRBV5-6 to TRBJ2-7; TRBD2 is a possible D gene (6 bases). The TCR comes from a man aged 60 to 75 with active COVID-19. The sample was peripheral blood. The CDR3 region is CASSFGGTSYEQYF. CDR3 DNA sequence: TGTGCCAGCAGCTTTGGAGGGACCTCCTACGAGCAGTACTTC.